This T cell receptor beta chain was identified during a study of T cell changes during pregnancy in multiple sclerosis. V shed 4 bases and J shed 6 bases, with 9 bases lying between them. The CDR3 sequence is 12 residues long. CDR1 and CDR2 from the germline V gene are SGHTA and FQGNSA. Measured with immunoSEQ multiplex PCR; TCRdb has only the in-frame clones, and not every one. The sample includes about 38,000 clones, under 95% of them seen just once. This chain links TRBV7-2 with TRBJ1-1; tentatively, D is TRBD1 (6 bases). The receptor was isolated from a female donor with multiple sclerosis, enrolled in a pregnancy study. The specimen comprised CD8+ T cells from peripheral blood mononuclear cells, sampled in the third trimester of pregnancy. The CDR3 loop is CASSSGTPEAFF. The DNA for the CDR3 is TGTGCCAGCAGCTCCGGGACACCTGAAGCTTTCTTT.